The 13 T cell receptor beta chains below were found in one sample sequenced in a study of T cell changes during pregnancy in multiple sclerosis. Here immunoSEQ multiplex PCR was the method, and the copy in TCRdb shows in-frame clones only, minus some. This table has tens of thousands of clones, about 90% appearing once. This specimen consisted of peripheral blood, obtained in the second trimester of pregnancy. The receptor set was obtained from a female donor with multiple sclerosis, enrolled in a pregnancy study.

The rearrangement uses TRBV5-6 and TRBJ2-7; possible D gene TRBD1, 6 bases. The CDR3 is 16 amino acids. The germline gives CDR1 SGHDT, CDR2 YYEEEE. Trimming took 4 bases from V and 1 from J, leaving 18 bases between them. CDR3 sequence reads: CASSRNNQGPSYEQYF. In DNA form, the CDR3 reads TGTGCCAGCAGCCGTAACAATCAGGGGCCATCCTACGAGCAGTACTTC.

The V and J genes are TRBV9 and TRBJ2-3, with 15 positions matching TRBD2. The CDR3 extends over 18 amino acids. The V gene's germline CDR1 is SGDLS and CDR2 YYNGEE. Unmatched junction bases numbered 3, after V lost 0 bases and J lost 1 base. CDR3 amino acids: CASSVAGLAGGGTDTQYF. In DNA, the CDR3 is TGTGCCAGCAGCGTAGCGGGACTAGCGGGGGGTGGCACAGATACGCAGTATTTT.

The rearrangement uses TRBV13 and TRBJ2-1, with 9 positions matching TRBD2. The CDR3 extends over 18 amino acids. Germline assignment: CDR1 PRHDT and CDR2 FYEKMQ (reference sequence). V was clipped by 4 bases and J by 8 bases; unmatched bases: 18. CDR3 sequence (DNA): TGTGCCAGCAGCTCCCAGGATGGGGCGGGGGGGCCCGCCCATGAGCAGTTCTTC. This codes for CASSSQDGAGGPAHEQFF. Using reference TRBV13 and TRBJ2-1 for the parts outside the CDR3, the full variable domain is AAGVIQSPRHLIKEKRETATLKCYPIPRHDTVYWYQQGPGQDPQFLISFYEKMQSDKGSIPDRFSAQQFSDYHSELNMSSLELGDSALYFCASSSQDGAGGPAHEQFFGPGTRLTVL.

The chain joins TRBV5-4 to TRBJ2-2; 9 nucleotides agree with TRBD1. Losses at the gene ends were 6 bases for V and 0 bases for J; bases not matched to a gene: 3. The length of the CDR3 is 15 residues. Looked up from germline, CDR1 is SGHNT and CDR2 is YYREEE (reference sequence). CDR3 loop: CASTGTGPNTGELFF. Written as DNA, the CDR3 is TGTGCCAGCACCGGGACAGGGCCGAACACCGGGGAGCTGTTTTTT.

This chain links TRBV4-3 with TRBJ2-2, with 7 bases matching TRBD1. The V gene's germline CDR1 is LGHNA and CDR2 YSLEER. The junction had 6 bases not matched to a gene; V was cut back by 4 bases and J by 4 bases. The CDR3 loop spans 15 amino acids. The chain's CDR3 is CASSPDRVSTGELFF. Here the CDR3 DNA reads TGCGCCAGCAGCCCCGACAGGGTTTCCACCGGGGAGCTGTTTTTT.

The chain joins TRBV4-2 to TRBJ2-1; TRBD2 matches 16 bases. Germline CDR1 reads LGHNA; CDR2 reads YNFKEQ. The CDR3 totals 17 residues. Trimming cost V 4 bases and J 8 bases; bases outside gene matches: 8. The CDR3 loop is CASSPSGLAGGPHEQFF. CDR3 bases: TGTGCCAGCAGCCCCTCGGGACTAGCGGGGGGGCCACATGAGCAGTTCTTC.

The J gene is TRBJ1-2, the V gene TRBV2; 7 bases are shared with TRBD1. From germline, CDR1 is SNHLY and CDR2 FYNNEI. There are 13 residues in the CDR3. The V and J ends lost 6 bases and 8 bases, in that order; junction bases with no gene match: 9. The CDR3 DNA sequence: TGTGCCAGCAGCGAGACAGGGAGAGGAGGCTACACCTTC. This codes for CASSETGRGGYTF.

The chain employs TRBV6-1 and TRBJ2-2, with 8 bases lining up with TRBD1. The length of the CDR3 is 15 residues. Germline assignment: CDR1 MNHNS and CDR2 SASEGT. V shed 7 bases and J 4 bases; nucleotides not matched to a gene: 8. The CDR3 sequence: CASTRTGWGTGELFF. Written as DNA, the CDR3 is TGTGCCAGCACCAGGACAGGGTGGGGCACCGGGGAGCTGTTTTTT.

The V call is TRBV4-3, the J call TRBJ2-7; no clear D. Trimming removed 0 bases at V and 4 bases at J, with 13 bases between. The CDR3 is made up of 15 amino acids. Per germline, CDR1 LGHNA and CDR2 YSLEER. The CDR3 reads CASSQDMRPSYEQYF. CDR3 bases: TGCGCCAGCAGCCAAGATATGAGGCCTTCATACGAGCAGTACTTC.

Only one count was recorded for this clone. The chain is built from TRBV29-1 and TRBJ2-3, with 7 nucleotides matching TRBD2. This CDR3 has 11 residues. The ends lost 4 bases at V and 14 bases at J; junction bases unmatched: 9. Germline CDR1 and CDR2: SQVTM and ANQGSEA. The CDR3 DNA sequence: TGCAGCGTTGGAGAGACTAGCAGTCCGTATTTT. This encodes CSVGETSSPYF.

The rearrangement links TRBV29-1 to TRBJ2-7, with D unclear. The CDR3 loop spans 11 amino acids. CDR1 SQVTM and CDR2 ANQGSEA come from the germline V gene. V lost 4 bases to trimming and J lost 2 bases, with 6 bases between them. The DNA of the CDR3 is TGCAGCGTTGGTTCCGCCTACGAGCAGTACTTC. Its translation: CSVGSAYEQYF.

The CDR3 DNA sequence: TGCGCCAGCAGCCGATCCCAGGGATCCGGGGCCAACGTCCTGACTTTC. Protein product: CASSRSQGSGANVLTF. This chain uses TRBV4-3 with TRBJ2-6; perhaps TRBD1 as D (5 bases). Per the germline V gene, CDR1 is LGHNA and CDR2 is YSLEER. The germline V and J ends were trimmed by 4 bases and 4 bases, with 14 bases remaining between them. The CDR3 spans 16 residues.

V and J are TRBV29-1 and TRBJ2-5; a weak D match, TRBD2 (5 bases). Germline CDR1 reads SQVTM; CDR2 reads ANQGSEA. Trimming stripped 4 bases from V and 5 bases from J, with 14 bases between. This CDR3 region has 13 residues. The CDR3 protein is CSVVVGVRETQYF. As DNA, the CDR3 is TGCAGCGTTGTCGTGGGAGTAAGGGAGACCCAGTACTTC.